A selection of T cell receptor beta chains follows, all from one sample in a study of PD-L1 blockade in urothelial cancer. Using immunoSEQ multiplex PCR, the repertoire was profiled, and TCRdb retains in-frame clones only, with some absent. The sample has over 100,000 clones; 91% are singletons. The sequenced sample was PBMCs, obtained around atezolizumab (anti-PD-L1) treatment. These receptors came from a man aged 55 to 69 with urothelial cancer. Both conserved end residues are part of each CDR3. Fields, in order: D gene, V gene, clone size, J gene, CDR3 DNA, CDR3 protein. A D gene is named only where the DNA matches it firmly. The size entry is marked missing in some rows and otherwise reads once, few, many or a size class.

>TRBD1|TRBV4-2|NA|TRBJ1-1
TGTGCCAGCAGCCAAGAGGACAGGGGTAAGAACACTGAAGCTTTCTTT
CASSQEDRGKNTEAFF
>TRBD1|TRBV30|once|TRBJ2-3
TGTGCCTGGACGACAGGGATGACAGATACGCAGTATTTT
CAWTTGMTDTQYF
>NA|TRBV28|NA|TRBJ1-2
TGTGCCAGCAGTTCACCTCCCACAGGTGACTATGGCTACACCTTC
CASSSPPTGDYGYTF
>TRBD1|TRBV7-2|NA|TRBJ2-7
TGTGCCAGCAGCCAGACAGGGTACGAGCAGTACTTC
CASSQTGYEQYF
>TRBD2|TRBV4-1|NA|TRBJ2-7
TGCGCCAGCAGCCAAGAACCGGGGGGAGTAATCTACGAGCAGTACTTC
CASSQEPGGVIYEQYF
>TRBD2|TRBV7-7|NA|TRBJ2-5
TGTGCCAGCAGCTTAAGCGCTAGCGGGGGGGAGACCCAGTACTTC
CASSLSASGGETQYF
>NA|TRBV5-1|NA|TRBJ1-6
TGCGCCAGCAGCCCTGGGACATTTATTAGCTCCTATAATTCACCCCTCCACTTT
CASSPGTFISSYNSPLHF
>NA|TRBV11-3|NA|TRBJ2-3
TGTGCCAGCAGCTTAGATAATGCGGGAATCACAGATACGCAGTATTTT
CASSLDNAGITDTQYF
>TRBD1|TRBV7-2|NA|TRBJ2-3
TGTGCCAGCAGCTTAGCTGGGGACAGGGGAACTAGCACAGATACGCAGTATTTT
CASSLAGDRGTSTDTQYF
>TRBD2|TRBV9|once|TRBJ2-5
TGTGCCAGCAGCACTCCTAGCGGGGGGCAAGAGACCCAGTACTTC
CASSTPSGGQETQYF
>TRBD1|TRBV19|NA|TRBJ1-5
TGTGCCAGTAGTCCAAGGACAGGGATCAATCAGCCCCAGCATTTT
CASSPRTGINQPQHF
>TRBD1|TRBV28|NA|TRBJ1-5
TGTGCCAGCAGTTTACAGACAGGGGGCAATCAGCCCCAGCATTTT
CASSLQTGGNQPQHF
>TRBD2|TRBV7-9|NA|TRBJ2-3
TGTGCCAGCAGCCCCCAGGGAGGGGATACGCAGTATTTT
CASSPQGGDTQYF
>TRBD1|TRBV2|NA|TRBJ2-1
TGTGCCAGCCGGGACAGAGTTTACAATGAGCAGTTCTTC
CASRDRVYNEQFF
>NA|TRBV5-5|NA|TRBJ2-5
TGTGCCAGCAGCACAGAAAAAGAGACCCAGTACTTC
CASSTEKETQYF
>TRBD2|TRBV27|NA|TRBJ2-3
TGTGCCAGCACCTTCGCGGGAGGGCCTGGAGATACGCAGTATTTT
CASTFAGGPGDTQYF
>TRBD2|TRBV4-3|few|TRBJ2-3
TGCGCCAGCAGCCAACGGGGACCCTCCAGCGGGAGGGTGGTAGATACGCAGTATTTT
CASSQRGPSSGRVVDTQYF
>TRBD1|TRBV7-3|NA|TRBJ2-1
TGTGCCAGCAGCCTCACGACAGGGAGTTGGAATGAGCAGTTCTTC
CASSLTTGSWNEQFF
>NA|TRBV6-5|NA|TRBJ1-2
TGTGCCAGCAGCTCCGCGGGCGGCTATGGCTACACCTTC
CASSSAGGYGYTF
>TRBD2|TRBV2|NA|TRBJ2-1
TGTGCCAGCACCGCGGGTAGCGGGGGCCAGGGTGAGCAGTTCTTC
CASTAGSGGQGEQFF
>TRBD2|TRBV9|NA|TRBJ2-5
TGTGCCAGCAGCGTAGGCCCGGCTAGCGGGAGCAGCGAGACCCAGTACTTC
CASSVGPASGSSETQYF
>NA|TRBV19|NA|TRBJ2-7
TGTGCCAGTTCTGGACAGTTCCCCTACGAGCAGTACTTC
CASSGQFPYEQYF
>NA|TRBV9|NA|TRBJ2-2
TGTGCCAGCAGCTTCAGCCAGGGGCCGGGCACCGGGGAGCTGTTTTTT
CASSFSQGPGTGELFF
>NA|TRBV7-2|NA|TRBJ2-2
TGTGCCAGCAGCTTCTCGCTAAACACCGGGGAGCTGTTTTTT
CASSFSLNTGELFF
>NA|TRBV1|NA|TRBJ2-1
TGCACCAGCAGCCGCCAGGGACTAGCGTCGGACAATGAGCAGTTCTTC
CTSSRQGLASDNEQFF
>NA|TRBV2|NA|TRBJ2-7
TGTGCCAGCCTCCGAGGGGGGGGATCCTACGAGCAGTACTTC
CASLRGGGSYEQYF
>TRBD1|TRBV15|NA|TRBJ2-7
TGTGCCACCAGCAGAGGGGGACAGGGGGCGAGGGAGCAGTACTTC
CATSRGGQGAREQYF
>TRBD2|TRBV7-2|NA|TRBJ2-3
TGTGCCAGCAGCTTAGTGGCTAGCGGGAGGGCCGGTAGCACAGATACGCAGTATTTT
CASSLVASGRAGSTDTQYF
>TRBD1|TRBV4-2|NA|TRBJ2-1
TGTGCCAGCAGCGGACAGGGTAGGCCCTACAATGAGCAGTTCTTC
CASSGQGRPYNEQFF
>NA|TRBV28|once|TRBJ1-2
TGTGCCAGCAGTTCTTTAAGAAGCAGCTACACCTTC
CASSSLRSSYTF
>TRBD2|TRBV19|few|TRBJ2-1
TGTGCCAGTAGGACTAGCGGGGGGGCCGGTGAGCAGTTCTTC
CASRTSGGAGEQFF
>TRBD1|TRBV28|NA|TRBJ2-1
TGTGCCAGCAGTTTAGTGACAGGGACCTACAATGAGCAGTTCTTC
CASSLVTGTYNEQFF
>NA|TRBV7-8|NA|TRBJ2-3
TGTGCCAGCAGCTTAGTTCGAGGATGGAGGACAGATACGCAGTATTTT
CASSLVRGWRTDTQYF
>NA|TRBV6-5|NA|TRBJ2-1
TGTGCCAGCAGTTACATGGGGCGACTAGGCAATGAGCAGTTCTTC
CASSYMGRLGNEQFF
>TRBD2|TRBV4-3|NA|TRBJ2-7
TGCGCCAGCAGCCAAGATCTTAGCGGGGGGGCCAGCGAGCAGTACTTC
CASSQDLSGGASEQYF
>NA|TRBV7-2|once|TRBJ1-1
TGTGCCAGCAGCTTAGCCGGTGCGGGGGCCAACACTGAAGCTTTCTTT
CASSLAGAGANTEAFF
>TRBD2|TRBV29-1|NA|TRBJ2-3
TGCAGCGGTACTAGCGGGAGCACAGATACGCAGTATTTT
CSGTSGSTDTQYF
>TRBD1|TRBV28|NA|TRBJ1-3
TGTGCCAGCAGTTTAGAGACAGGGGGCGGAAACACCATATATTTT
CASSLETGGGNTIYF
>TRBD1|TRBV7-3|NA|TRBJ2-7
TGTGCCAGCAGCCCCCGACAGGGACCCTACGAGCAGTACTTC
CASSPRQGPYEQYF
>NA|TRBV21-1|NA|TRBJ2-7
TGTGCCAGCAGACTAGCGGGAGCGAGCGAGCAGTACTTC
CASRLAGASEQYF
>NA|TRBV25-1|NA|TRBJ2-3
TGTGCCAGCAGTGCCATCACAGATACGCAGTATTTT
CASSAITDTQYF
>TRBD1|TRBV6-6|NA|TRBJ1-5
TGTGCCAGCAATCCGACAGGGTCTCAGCCCCAGCATTTT
CASNPTGSQPQHF
>TRBD2|TRBV7-9|NA|TRBJ2-2
TGTGCCAGCAGTCCTAGGACTAGCGGGAGGTACACCGGGGAGCTGTTTTTT
CASSPRTSGRYTGELFF
>TRBD1|TRBV7-6|NA|TRBJ2-5
TGTGCCAGCAGCTTTGGGACAGGGTACGAGACCCAGTACTTC
CASSFGTGYETQYF
>NA|TRBV5-6|few|TRBJ2-7
TGTGCCAGCAGCTTATACCGCGGGCGTGTCGAGCAGTACTTC
CASSLYRGRVEQYF
>NA|TRBV21-1|NA|TRBJ2-7
TGTGCCAGCAGCAAAGGGGACAGATTGACCTACGAGCAGTACTTC
CASSKGDRLTYEQYF
>TRBD2|TRBV5-1|NA|TRBJ2-5
TGCGCCAGCAGCGCCGGGACTAGCCCCTTCCAAGAGACCCAGTACTTC
CASSAGTSPFQETQYF
>NA|TRBV6-6|NA|TRBJ2-7
TGTGCCAGCACTGATTTGGAGGGAGGCTACGAGCAGTACTTC
CASTDLEGGYEQYF
>NA|TRBV11-2|once|TRBJ2-7
TGTGCCAGCAGCTTAGAACAGCTCTACGAGCAGTACTTC
CASSLEQLYEQYF
>TRBD1|TRBV29-1|NA|TRBJ2-7
TGCAGCGTTGAAGATCTCGGGACAGGATCGAGGGAGCAGTACTTC
CSVEDLGTGSREQYF
>TRBD1|TRBV2|NA|TRBJ2-5
TGTGCCAGCAGTGTTCGGACAGGTCAAGAGACCCAGTACTTC
CASSVRTGQETQYF
>TRBD2|TRBV6-5|NA|TRBJ2-1
TGTGCCAGCAGTCCCGGGCTAGCGGGATCCCATGAGCAGTTCTTC
CASSPGLAGSHEQFF
>TRBD1|TRBV19|NA|TRBJ2-1
TGTGCCAGTAGTGCTACCGGACAGGGGGCGGGGAATGAGCAGTTCTTC
CASSATGQGAGNEQFF
>NA|TRBV7-8|NA|TRBJ1-6
TGTGCCAGCAGCTTATCCCCCGTATCGAGCTCCTATAATTCACCCCTCCACTTT
CASSLSPVSSSYNSPLHF
>NA|TRBV4-3|NA|TRBJ2-5
TGCGCCAGCAGCCAAGGACGTCAGGGTTTGGAGACCCAGTACTTC
CASSQGRQGLETQYF
>TRBD1|TRBV11-2|NA|TRBJ2-1
TGTGCCAGCAGCTCACGGACAGGGAGTCATGAGCAGTTCTTC
CASSSRTGSHEQFF
>TRBD1|TRBV18|NA|TRBJ2-5
TGTGCCAGCTTGATGACAGGGGAAGAGACCCAGTACTTC
CASLMTGEETQYF
>NA|TRBV5-8|NA|TRBJ2-4
TGTGCCAGCAGCTTAACCGGGAGAGAAAACATTCAGTACTTC
CASSLTGRENIQYF
>NA|TRBV18|NA|TRBJ1-3
TGTGCCAGCTCACCGCCTGGGGGACTCTCTGGAAACACCATATATTTT
CASSPPGGLSGNTIYF